One sample yielded the 6 T cell receptor beta chains listed below, sequenced in a study of metastatic and nonmetastatic thyroid tumors. Thyroid surgery was preceded by no treatment in any patient. TCRdb reassembled clones from the PCR reads with MiXCR. In the table there are about 35,000 clones, 18% of which are singletons. Material for sequencing was blood. These receptors came from a male donor with papillary thyroid cancer or a benign thyroid nodule (not recorded which). Some clones in this sample may be carry-over from other donors' samples.

Notes on this clone: The junction departs from the called germline gene at one end, perhaps through a read error. Other nucleotide sequences from this sample produce the same CDR3. The chain carries TRBV28 and TRBJ2-7; D is possibly TRBD1 or TRBD2 (6 bases each). CDR1 and CDR2 (germline): MDHEN, SYDVKM. The CDR3 spans 12 residues. CDR3 loop: CASTPPRGGLRF. The CDR3 region has the DNA TGTGCCAGCACCCCCCCGCGTGGGGGGCTACGTTTC.

By share of the sample, this clone is medium-sized. The chain carries TRBV27 and TRBJ1-2; D gene unclear. CDR3 size: 14 residues. Germline V lookup: CDR1 MNHEY, CDR2 SMNVEV (reference sequence). V was cut by 3 bases and J by 7 bases, with 15 bases left in between. The CDR3 sequence: CASSFYYSDTGYTF. The CDR3 DNA sequence: TGTGCCAGCAGTTTCTACTATTCCGACACTGGCTACACCTTC.

In its sample, this clone was seen many times. The sample carries other DNA sequences with the same CDR3. The chain joins TRBV30 to TRBJ1-6; D possibly corresponds to TRBD1 (6 bases). Trimming removed 2 bases from V and 5 bases from J, with 13 bases in between. This CDR3 region has 15 residues. Germline assignment: CDR1 GTSNPN and CDR2 SVGIG (reference sequence). CDR3 nucleotide sequence: TGTGCCTGGAGTCCCTCAGGGGCGGATAATTCACCCCTCCACTTT. Protein: CAWSPSGADNSPLHF.

The sample holds a few counts of this clone. The chain recombines TRBV28 with TRBJ2-7; a weak D match, TRBD2 (5 bases). The CDR3 length is 13 residues. Germline CDR1 reads MDHEN; CDR2 reads SYDVKM. The V end lost 5 bases, the J end lost 4 bases, and 12 bases lay between the germline ends. The CDR3 protein is CASSRAASYEQYF. DNA for the CDR3: TGTGCCAGCAGTAGAGCGGCTTCATACGAGCAGTACTTC.

V and J are TRBV19 and TRBJ1-2, with 8 bases matching TRBD1. Germline V gene sequence: CDR1 LNHDA, CDR2 SQIVND (reference sequence). V lost 7 bases, J lost 8 bases, and 6 bases stayed unmatched. The CDR3 has 12 residues. CDR3 region: CASNTRQGGYTF. The CDR3 DNA sequence: TGTGCCAGTAATACTCGACAGGGGGGCTACACCTTC.

By share, this clone ranks as medium-sized. This chain connects TRBV20-1 to TRBJ1-2; D perhaps matches TRBD1 (6 bases). Between the trimmed V and J ends, which lost 4 bases and 1 base, there was a span of 19 bases. Germline values: CDR1 DFQATT, CDR2 SNEGSKA (reference sequence). The CDR3 consists of 16 residues. CDR3 sequence reads: CSAKRSRQGLNYGYTF. For the CDR3, the DNA is TGCAGTGCTAAACGTTCCCGTCAGGGGCTTAACTATGGCTACACCTTC.